Each of the 8 T cell receptor beta chains below was sequenced from the same sample in a study of T cells in Graves' hyperthyroidism and ophthalmopathy. Researchers took RNA transcripts and amplified the TCR beta CDR3 regions from them. HTBI primers were the set used in a first-round RT-PCR of the TCR CDR3. TCRdb re-called the multiplex PCR reads with MiXCR, one entry per CDR3 protein. This table has more than 550,000 distinct CDR3 sequences, around 20% appearing once. Sequenced material: blood. Every receptor here comes from a woman aged 45 to 65 with Graves' hyperthyroidism that later progressed to Graves' ophthalmopathy.

This clonotype was seen only a few times. The chain is built from TRBV27 and TRBJ2-7; 7 nucleotides line up with TRBD2. Germline assignment: CDR1 MNHEY and CDR2 SMNVEV (reference sequence). The CDR3 consists of 17 residues. After removal of 5 bases from V and 0 bases from J, the junction contained 13 bases not matched to a gene. The CDR3 nucleotides are TGTGCCAGCAGTCCGATGGGGGAGGGACCGAGCTCCTACGAGCAGTACTTC. Its protein is CASSPMGEGPSSYEQYF.

J is TRBJ1-2 and V is TRBV7-8, with D possibly being TRBD1 (5 bases). The germline gives CDR1 SGHVS, CDR2 FQNEAQ. This CDR3 comprises 15 residues. V lost 6 bases and J lost 5, with 19 bases in between. The DNA of the CDR3 is TGTGCCAGCAGTGAAGGACACTTGGCAGGGTATGGCTACACCTTC. As protein: CASSEGHLAGYGYTF.

This clonotype was seen more than once but under ten times. The chain couples TRBV5-1 to TRBJ1-4; D not resolved. The germline V gene encodes CDR1 SGHRS and CDR2 YFSETQ. The V gene lost 2 bases and the J gene lost 0 bases, with 8 bases spanning the gap. The CDR3 runs to 15 residues. The CDR3, as DNA: TGCGCCAGCAGCTTAAACCTGGCAACTAATGAAAAACTGTTTTTT. Amino acids: CASSLNLATNEKLFF.

The V and J genes are TRBV7-2 and TRBJ2-5, with TRBD1 matching over 9 bases. Germline V gene data show CDR1 as SGHTA and CDR2 as FQGNSA. Trimming took 5 bases from V and 5 from J; bases not matched to a gene: 9. CDR3 length equals 15 residues. CDR3 DNA: TGTGCCAGCAGCATTAACAGGGGGCGGGGGGAGACCCAGTACTTC. It specifies CASSINRGRGETQYF.

V usage is TRBV6-1 and J usage is TRBJ1-3; D is uncertain. This CDR3 spans 18 amino acids. Trimming cost V 1 base and J 4 bases, with 20 bases left between them. CDR1 MNHNS and CDR2 SASEGT come from the germline V gene. The CDR3 protein is CASSEEYSSLGGGNTIYF. The CDR3 DNA sequence: TGTGCCAGCAGTGAAGAATACAGTTCCCTAGGTGGGGGAAACACCATATATTTT.

This clonotype was observed a few times. The chain links TRBV12-3 or TRBV12-4 to TRBJ1-4, with 7 bases matching TRBD1. V lost 6 bases, J lost 5 bases, and 9 bases stayed unmatched. The CDR3 extends over 15 amino acids. The CDR3 sequence: CASSPTGKSNEKLFF. The CDR3, as DNA: TGTGCCAGCAGCCCGACAGGGAAGTCGAATGAAAAACTGTTTTTT.

V is TRBV29-1 and J is TRBJ1-1; a possible D gene is TRBD1 (5 bases). Looked up from germline, CDR1 is SQVTM and CDR2 is ANQGSEA. The CDR3 extends over 12 amino acids. The DNA of the CDR3 is TGCAGTCCGCGACAGCTTAACACTGAAGCTTTCTTT. Amino acids: CSPRQLNTEAFF.

This clonotype was detected ten times or more. The chain recombines TRBV3-1 with TRBJ2-7; 12 bases agree with TRBD2. CDR3 size: 15 residues. Germline values: CDR1 LGHDT, CDR2 YNNKEL (reference sequence). V dropped 2 bases and J dropped 2; count of bases not matched to a gene: 1. CDR3 DNA sequence: TGTGCCAGCAGCCAACTAGCGGGGGGGCCCTACGAGCAGTACTTC. Its translation: CASSQLAGGPYEQYF.